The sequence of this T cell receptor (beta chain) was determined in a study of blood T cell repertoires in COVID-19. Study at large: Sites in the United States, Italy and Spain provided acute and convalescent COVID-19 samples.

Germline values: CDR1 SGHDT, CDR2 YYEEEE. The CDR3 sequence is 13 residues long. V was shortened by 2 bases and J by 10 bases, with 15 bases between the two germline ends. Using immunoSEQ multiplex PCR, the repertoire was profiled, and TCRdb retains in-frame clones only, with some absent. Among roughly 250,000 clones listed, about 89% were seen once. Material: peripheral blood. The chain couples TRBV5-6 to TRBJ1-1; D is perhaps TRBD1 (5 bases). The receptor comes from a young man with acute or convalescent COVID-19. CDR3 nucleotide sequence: TGTGCCAGCAGCTTTAAAGCAGGGTTTGTAGCTTTCTTT. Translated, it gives CASSFKAGFVAFF.